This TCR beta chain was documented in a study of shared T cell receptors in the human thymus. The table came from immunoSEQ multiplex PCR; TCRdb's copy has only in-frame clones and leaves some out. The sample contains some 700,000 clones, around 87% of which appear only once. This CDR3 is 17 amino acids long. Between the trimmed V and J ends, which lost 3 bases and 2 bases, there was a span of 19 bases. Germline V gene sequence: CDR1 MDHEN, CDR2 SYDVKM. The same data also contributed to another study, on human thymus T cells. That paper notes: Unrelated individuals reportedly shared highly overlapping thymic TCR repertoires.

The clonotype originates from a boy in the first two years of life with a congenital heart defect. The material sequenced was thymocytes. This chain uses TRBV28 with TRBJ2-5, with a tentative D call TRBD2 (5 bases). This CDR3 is CASSFYRRARKQETQYF. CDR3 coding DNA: TGTGCCAGCAGTTTTTATAGGCGGGCACGTAAGCAAGAGACCCAGTACTTC. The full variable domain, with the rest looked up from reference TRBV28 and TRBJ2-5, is DVKVTQSSRYLVKRTGEKVFLECVQDMDHENMFWYRQDPGLGLRLIYFSYDVKMKEKGDIPEGYSVSREKKERFSLILESASTNQTSMYLCASSFYRRARKQETQYFGPGTRLLVL.